This T cell receptor (beta chain) comes out of a study of blood T cell repertoires in COVID-19 (TCRdb year 2020). Looking at the study overall: The collaborator samples originated in the United States, Italy and Spain and spanned the acute and convalescent phases of COVID-19. The prospective study material was composed of cDNA or gDNA derived from T cells, B-cell-depleted T cells, or PBMCs. Deeply sampled blood TCRbeta repertoires from subjects exposed to, actively infected with, or recovered from COVID-19 were included in the dataset. The repertoires were released in a freely available public database intended as a resource for research on the immune response to SARS-CoV-2. Samples were obtained from the ongoing ImmuneRACE study (first 160 participants) and from about 1,300 subjects provided by 6 global collaborators. Sample metadata almost always included a de-identified subject ID, COVID-19 status, age in years and sex. Where available, HLA class I and class II types were obtained from metadata supplied by the sample provider rather than from assay-based typing.

The V end gives up 5 bases and the J end 3 bases, leaving 7 bases in the junction not matched to a gene. Reading from cysteine to phenylalanine, the CDR3 counts 15 amino acids. The entry retains the CDR3 DNA only, 45 bases that are in frame from base 1. The germline V gene encodes CDR1 MNHEY and CDR2 SMNVEV (reference sequence). As regards this clone: No cognate antigen has been identified for it. The record has no base qualities; no much larger clone is one base away.

Points the paper makes about the study in general: How much clinical and demographic metadata was included differed by source and by participant, and the metadata was provided uncurated.

TCRbeta CDR3 regions were amplified from genomic DNA by means of the immunoSEQ Assay, a bias-controlled multiplex PCR. As for how the authors treated the data: Nucleated cell counts per sample were estimated from amplification of reference gene primers within the assay. To quantify the absolute abundance of each unique TCRbeta CDR3 rearrangement, sequence reads were collapsed and filtered. For each sample, productive Simpson clonality was calculated by taking the square root of Simpson's diversity index across productive rearrangements. Held by TCRdb, this immuneACCESS table contains in-frame sequences only and omits some clones. Under half of the omission traces to an unresolved V gene where checked; the cause of the rest is unknown. That table is the source of V, J and clone size, and D and trimming were worked out from the DNA. In all, the sample holds about 360,000 clones, and around 86% of those were seen once. The ten largest clones capture 2.5% to 3.5% of the sample.

The collaborating institutions used their own protocols to collect whole blood in K2EDTA tubes. For TCRbeta analysis, collaborators shipped samples as frozen whole blood, isolated PBMCs, or DNA extracted from either of those sample types. The clonotype originates from a human donor in a cohort sampled during active COVID-19. The material sequenced was peripheral blood. The chain is encoded by TRBV27 joined to TRBJ1-5, and TRBD1 aligns with 7 junction nucleotides. The CDR3 amino acid sequence is: CASSIRQGNNQPQHF. The nucleotide sequence is given as TGTGCCAGCAGTATTAGACAGGGAAACAATCAGCCCCAGCATTTT.